This T cell receptor beta chain was captured in a study of cytomegalovirus exposure and HLA in healthy donors (dated by TCRdb to about 2017). Regarding the research as a whole: An earlier analysis of roughly 500 of the donors reported more than 250 Gb of sequence data and 117 million unique TCR beta sequences from about 200 million T cells. Around 300 gigabases of sequencing data and roughly 90 million unique TCR sequences were included in an early release covering about 700 HLA-typed donors. Among the approximately 400 genotyped donors, 81% belonged to the genetic ancestry cluster associated with self-reported Caucasian donors. The study aimed to test whether signatures of past pathogen exposure could be identified by cataloging public T cell receptors. The study profiled the T cell repertoires of fewer than 850 subjects by immunosequencing and related them to cytomegalovirus serostatus. Besides the first cohort of about 730 subjects, a separate validation cohort made up of 120 or so different subjects was used. The study combined high-throughput TCR immunosequencing, statistical association of individual TCRs with disease status, and machine learning to predict cytomegalovirus infection status. To study patterns of TCR occurrence, a later analysis re-analyzed previously published TCR beta repertoires from around 700 donors and added high-resolution HLA genotyping. The later analysis used no new phenotypic data to find candidate immune exposures, relying instead on TCR beta sequences and their occurrence across donors. An earlier analysis of 587 of the donors used high-throughput TCR beta sequencing to judge whether each TCR beta V gene segment behaved as functional or pseudogenic. Donor age, sex, ethnicity and CMV serostatus were collected together with the repertoire data. In a later genetic analysis, genome-wide SNP genotypes for 398 of the 666 donors were used, and that subset was treated as a discovery cohort. All discovery cohort repertoires had been generated on a single sequencing platform. Class I and class II HLA loci were covered by the typing at four-digit resolution. Typing coverage varied by locus: roughly 620-640 donors for A, B, C, DRB1 and DQB1; more than 500 for DQA1; around 610 for DPA1; some 470 for DPB1. Four or five DR-DQ haplotypes were treated as single units for association and clustering because of strong linkage in the cohort. Across roughly 420 genotyped donors of the cohort, an average of about 240,000 unique TCR beta nucleotide sequences per donor were sequenced, and roughly 18% of those sequences were non-productive. The paper as a whole reports these results and caveats: Cytomegalovirus status was reported to be diagnosed by the classifier with high specificity and sensitivity in both the original and validation cohorts. In an earlier analysis of more than 500 of the donors, most TCR beta V segments appeared in productive rearrangements about 87% or about 30% of the time, broadly matching IMGT annotations. A further reported finding was that TCR beta sequences accurately predicted the HLA-A and HLA-B alleles for most subjects in the first cohort. A later analysis found that most CMV-associated TCR beta chains appeared HLA-restricted, with HLA associations seemingly driven largely by CMV exposure. While some public TCRs were present in many individuals, most TCR sequences turned up only very rarely across donors. Compared with equally common non-associated chains, HLA-associated TCR beta chains in a later analysis were more clonally expanded and had lower generation probabilities. Some IMGT-functional V segments, including TRBV6-2 and TRBV6-3, could not be told apart with the 87-base-pair reads, so those segments were excluded. Several of the top co-occurrence clusters appeared to be linked to parvovirus B19, influenza, CMV and Epstein-Barr virus, according to a later analysis. Assigning TCR associations to individual alleles was difficult when HLA alleles, especially DR and DQ, strongly co-occurred. The presence/absence analyses assumed that sequencing depth was roughly uniform across donors, and that assumption may not be true. Because counts were too low, roughly 17 rarely observed V segments, including chromosome 9 orphons, were left out of the earlier analysis of some 640 of the donors. Compared with the roughly 670-donor mean, donors in an Asian-associated ancestry cluster had fewer N-insertions in productive TCRs, according to a later genetic analysis. The authors suggested that the approach could potentially be extended to other disease states and immunological phenotypes. In the study, approximately 160 TCR beta chains were listed as associated with cytomegalovirus. In this cohort, only TCR beta chains were sequenced, and detectable features were limited by the absence of alpha or paired-chain data. Because HLA typing was missing for some donors at each locus, association tests included only the typed subset. In a later analysis, more than 15,000 TCR beta sequences were associated with specific HLA alleles at a false discovery rate of 0.05. In vitro tests confirmed that a few of the cytomegalovirus-associated TCR beta chains recognize cytomegalovirus antigens. An association between a missense DCLRE1C variant and V-gene and J-gene trimming of TCR beta chains was found in a later genetic analysis and replicated in an independent cohort. A group of highly shared sequence variants was considered likely to be a technical artifact of the sequencing pipeline. Linkage disequilibrium might explain the correlated functional status among segregating V segments, but an unknown experimental factor could not be ruled out. According to a later analysis, TCR association rates differed among HLA loci, with DRB1 alleles showing the most associated TCRs and HLA-C alleles showing the fewest. The only immune exposure information available for the cohort was CMV serostatus.

The cohort consisted of approximately 670 healthy bone marrow donors. At the time of sampling, all cohort members were nominally healthy, though unrecorded immune exposures were likely present. The donor tested CMV seropositive, placing the donor among the 290 or so seropositive members of the cohort. A peripheral blood sample was collected from each donor, and TCR beta sequencing was performed on peripheral blood mononuclear cells. Genomic DNA was extracted from the blood cell samples with the Qiagen DNeasy Blood Extraction Kit. The germline V gene (reference sequence) yields SEHNR for CDR1 and FQNEAQ for CDR2. V is pared back by 0 bases and J by 5 bases, with 11 bases lying between the germline termini. CDR3 length: 15 amino acids, cysteine to phenylalanine. The sequence is cut down to CDR3 DNA, 45 bases in frame from base 1. Preparation of the library involved the immunoSEQ multiplex PCR assay. For the multiplex PCR, a mixture combining 60 forward primers for TCR Vbeta segments and 13 reverse primers for TCR Jbeta segments was used. A multiplex PCR assay on genomic DNA amplified the CDR3 region of rearranged TCR beta genes. Amplified TCR beta libraries were sequenced as 87-base-pair reads on the Illumina HiSeq System. The source study handled its data this way. A later analysis counted some 80 million unique TCR beta chains across the 650 to 800 repertoires, and 9 million to 14 million of these chains were shared by at least two donors. Raw reads were error-corrected and collapsed into unique sequences by a nearest-neighbor algorithm in which closely related sequences were merged to remove PCR and sequencing errors. V, D and J gene segments were assigned by aligning CDR3 sequences to IMGT reference sequences. For a sequence to be retained, a match of at least six nucleotides to both a V gene segment and a J gene segment was required. Rearrangements were classified as productive when the CDR3 lacked stop codons and remained in frame with V and J, and all other rearrangements were classified as non-productive. CDR3 was defined by IMGT convention, running from the second conserved V-encoded cysteine to the conserved J-encoded phenylalanine. The earlier analysis of roughly 590 of the donors excluded any sequence lacking an unambiguous match to a single V gene segment. An earlier analysis of a few hundred of the donors called V segments functional above 56.7% productive rearrangements and segregating when the between-donor standard deviation exceeded 5%. A statistical classification framework was built to diagnose cytomegalovirus status from the catalog of TCR beta chain sequences. A later analysis assigned V and J genes by comparing TCR nucleotide sequences with IMGT/GENE-DB human TR gene sequences. In a later analysis, CDR3 sequences and most-parsimonious VDJ recombination scenarios were assigned using the TCRdist pipeline. In a later analysis, every TCR beta chain was defined by the combination of its CDR3 amino acid sequence and its V-gene family, and reads without a unique V-gene family were dropped. To address suspected cross-contamination and a sequencing artifact, a later analysis removed approximately 600 highly shared, low-generation-probability nucleotide sequences. In a later analysis, a clonal expansion index was calculated for each public chain from normalized within-repertoire ranks of inferred template counts. A later analysis computed generation probabilities with a VDJ recombination model fitted to out-of-frame rearrangements, and checked the results against IGoR. In a later analysis, TCR-TCR, TCR-HLA and TCR-CMV co-occurrence was scored with hypergeometric tests, and a repertoire-size bias correction was applied to TCR pairs. In a later analysis, false discovery rates were estimated by permuting HLA or CMV assignments 20 times. A later analysis grouped co-occurring TCRs with DBSCAN, adding TCRdist sequence similarity when clustering within HLA-allele-positive subsets. Repertoires with fewer than 30,000 or more than 120,000 public chains, plus five repertoires with anomalous nucleotide sharing, were excluded from co-occurrence clustering. TCRdb limited this immuneACCESS table to in-frame rearrangements with V and J called. A share of clones is missing; checked studies link under half to unresolved V genes, and the rest is unexplained. D and trimming come from the DNA, and the V and J calls and clone size come from that table. Across this sample there are 150,000 to 250,000 clones, with approximately 78% seen only once. The top ten clones comprise around 6% of the sample.

For this clone: Its antigen target is currently unknown. No per-base quality is available; no much larger clone lies one base away.

The clonotype comes from a woman between 45 and 60 years old in good health and CMV-seropositive. The chain uses TRBV7-9 and TRBJ2-1; the best D guess is TRBD1, with 6 bases matching. Sequencing used PBMCs. CDR3 region: CASSLAGTKHNEQFF. The DNA is as follows: TGTGCCAGCAGCTTAGCCGGGACAAAACACAATGAGCAGTTCTTC.